This TCR beta chain is drawn from a study of cytomegalovirus exposure and HLA in healthy donors. Points from the study as a whole: In vitro experiments confirmed that three CMV-associated chains were specific for CMV antigens.

V lost 7 bases, J lost 7 bases, and 9 bases stayed unmatched. Germline V lookup: CDR1 MNHNS, CDR2 SASEGT. The CDR3 loop spans 14 amino acids. PCR primers comprised 60 Vbeta and 13 Jbeta primers. Sequencing used immunoSEQ multiplex PCR; TCRdb keeps in-frame clones, though not all of them. The sample carries 150,000 or so clones, around 74% recorded once. Points on this clone: Its antigen remains unknown.

The rearrangement links TRBV6-1 to TRBJ2-1, with 8 bases fitting TRBD1. Material for sequencing was PBMCs. The receptor's source is a female donor in good health and CMV-seronegative. In DNA, the CDR3 is TGTGCCAGCAATCTCGGGACAGGTTGGAATGAGCAGTTCTTC. This translates into CASNLGTGWNEQFF.